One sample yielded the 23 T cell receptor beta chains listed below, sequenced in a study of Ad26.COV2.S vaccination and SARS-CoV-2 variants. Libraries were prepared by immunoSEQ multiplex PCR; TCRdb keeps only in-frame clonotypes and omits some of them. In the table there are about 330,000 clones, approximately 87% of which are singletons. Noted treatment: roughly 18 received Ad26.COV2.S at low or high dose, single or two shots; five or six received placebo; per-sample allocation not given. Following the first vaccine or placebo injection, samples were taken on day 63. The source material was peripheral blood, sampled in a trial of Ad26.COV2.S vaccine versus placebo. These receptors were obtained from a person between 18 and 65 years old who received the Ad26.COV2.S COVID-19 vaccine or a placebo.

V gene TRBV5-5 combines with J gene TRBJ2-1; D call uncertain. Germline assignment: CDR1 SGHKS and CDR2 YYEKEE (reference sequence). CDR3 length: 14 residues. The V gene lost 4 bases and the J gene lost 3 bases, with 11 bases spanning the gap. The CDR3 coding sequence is TGTGCCAGCAGCCACGACCGACTCTACAATGAGCAGTTCTTC. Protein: CASSHDRLYNEQFF.

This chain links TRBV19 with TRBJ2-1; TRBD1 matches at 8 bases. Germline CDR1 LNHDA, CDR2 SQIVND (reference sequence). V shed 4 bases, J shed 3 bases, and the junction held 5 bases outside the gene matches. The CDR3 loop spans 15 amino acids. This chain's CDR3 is CASSRTGTGYNEQFF. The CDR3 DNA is TGTGCCAGTAGTAGGACCGGGACAGGCTACAATGAGCAGTTCTTC.

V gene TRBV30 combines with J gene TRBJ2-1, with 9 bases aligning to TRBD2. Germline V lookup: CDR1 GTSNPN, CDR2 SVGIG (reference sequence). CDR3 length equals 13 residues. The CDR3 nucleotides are TGTGCTCTGGCGGGGGGGAACTTCAATGAGCAGTTCTTC. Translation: CALAGGNFNEQFF.

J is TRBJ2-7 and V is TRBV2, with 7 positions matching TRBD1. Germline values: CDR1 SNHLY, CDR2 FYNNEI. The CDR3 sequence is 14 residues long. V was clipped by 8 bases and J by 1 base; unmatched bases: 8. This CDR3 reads CASRVSGGSYEQYF. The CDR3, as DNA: TGTGCCAGCCGTGTGTCAGGGGGTTCCTACGAGCAGTACTTC.

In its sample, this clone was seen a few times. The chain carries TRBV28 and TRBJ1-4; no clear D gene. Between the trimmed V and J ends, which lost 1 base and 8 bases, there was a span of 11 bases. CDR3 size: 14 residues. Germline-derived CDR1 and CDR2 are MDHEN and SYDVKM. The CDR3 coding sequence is TGTGCCAGCAGTTTATTGCGAAGTCGGGAAAAACTGTTTTTT. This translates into CASSLLRSREKLFF.

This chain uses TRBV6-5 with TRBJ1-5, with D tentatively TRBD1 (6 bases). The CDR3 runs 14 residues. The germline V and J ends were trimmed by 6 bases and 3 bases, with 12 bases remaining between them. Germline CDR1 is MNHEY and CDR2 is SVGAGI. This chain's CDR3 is CASRVTGINQPQHF. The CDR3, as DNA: TGTGCCAGCAGAGTAACAGGGATCAATCAGCCCCAGCATTTT.

The CDR3 protein is CASSRTGRSGANVLTF. The CDR3 DNA follows: TGTGCCAGCAGTAGGACAGGGAGGTCTGGGGCCAACGTCCTGACTTTC. The rearrangement links TRBV27 to TRBJ2-6, with TRBD1 matching over 8 bases. CDR3 length: 16 residues. Germline CDR1 and CDR2: MNHEY and SMNVEV (reference sequence). V was pared by 5 bases and J by 1 base, with 4 bases of the junction left unmatched.

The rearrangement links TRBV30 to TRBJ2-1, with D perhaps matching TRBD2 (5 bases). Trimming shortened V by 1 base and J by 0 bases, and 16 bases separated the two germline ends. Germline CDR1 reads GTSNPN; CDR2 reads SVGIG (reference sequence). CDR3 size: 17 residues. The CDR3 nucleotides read TGTGCCTGGAGTGGAGGATCTAGCAGCCACTCCTACAATGAGCAGTTCTTC. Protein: CAWSGGSSSHSYNEQFF. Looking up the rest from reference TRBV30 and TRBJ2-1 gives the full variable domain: SQTIHQWPATLVQPVGSPLSLECTVEGTSNPNLYWYRQAAGRGLQLLFYSVGIGQISSEVPQNLSASRPQDRQFILSSKKLLLSDSGFYLCAWSGGSSSHSYNEQFFGPGTRLTVL.

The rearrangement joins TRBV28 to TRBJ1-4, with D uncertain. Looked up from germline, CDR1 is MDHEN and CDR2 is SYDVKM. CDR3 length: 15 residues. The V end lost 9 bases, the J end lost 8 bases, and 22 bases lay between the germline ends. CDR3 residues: CASRTGSVGREKLFF. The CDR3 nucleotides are TGTGCCAGTCGGACGGGATCTGTTGGGAGGGAAAAACTGTTTTTT.

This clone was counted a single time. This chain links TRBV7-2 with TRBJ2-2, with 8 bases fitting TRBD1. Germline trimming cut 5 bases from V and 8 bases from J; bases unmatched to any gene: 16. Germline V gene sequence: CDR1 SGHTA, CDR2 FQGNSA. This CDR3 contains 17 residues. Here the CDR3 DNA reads TGTGCCAGCAGCCTGGGCGGTGGGCAGGGGGCTTCTGGGGAGCTGTTTTTT. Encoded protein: CASSLGGGQGASGELFF. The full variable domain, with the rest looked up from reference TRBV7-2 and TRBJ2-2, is GAGVSQSPSNKVTEKGKDVELRCDPISGHTALYWYRQSLGQGLEFLIYFQGNSAPDKSGLPSDRFSAERTGGSVSTLTIQRTQQEDSAVYLCASSLGGGQGASGELFFGEGSRLTVL.

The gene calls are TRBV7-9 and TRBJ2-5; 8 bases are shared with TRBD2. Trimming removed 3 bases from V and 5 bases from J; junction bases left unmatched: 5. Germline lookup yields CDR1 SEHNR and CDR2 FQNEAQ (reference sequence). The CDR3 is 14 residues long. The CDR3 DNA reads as TGTGCCAGCAGCTTGGCGGGGGGCCTTGAGACCCAGTACTTC. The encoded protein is CASSLAGGLETQYF.

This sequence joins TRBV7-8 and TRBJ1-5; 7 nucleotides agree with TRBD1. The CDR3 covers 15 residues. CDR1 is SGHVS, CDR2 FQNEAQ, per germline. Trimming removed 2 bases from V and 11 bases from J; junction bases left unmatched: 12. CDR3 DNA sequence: TGTGCCAGCAGCTTACGACAGGGTAGTTTTTCGTCCCAGCATTTT. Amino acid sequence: CASSLRQGSFSSQHF.

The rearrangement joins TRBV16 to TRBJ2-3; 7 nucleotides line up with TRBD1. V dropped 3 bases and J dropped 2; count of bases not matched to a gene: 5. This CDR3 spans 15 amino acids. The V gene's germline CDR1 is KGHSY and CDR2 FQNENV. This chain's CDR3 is CASSQQTGNTDTQYF. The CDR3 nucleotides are TGTGCCAGCAGCCAGCAGACAGGGAACACAGATACGCAGTATTTT.

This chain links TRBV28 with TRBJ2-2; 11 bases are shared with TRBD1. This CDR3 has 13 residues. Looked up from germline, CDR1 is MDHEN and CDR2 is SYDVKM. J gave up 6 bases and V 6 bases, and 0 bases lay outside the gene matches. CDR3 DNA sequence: TGTGCCAGCAGGGACAGGGGGCCCGGGGAGCTGTTTTTT. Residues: CASRDRGPGELFF.

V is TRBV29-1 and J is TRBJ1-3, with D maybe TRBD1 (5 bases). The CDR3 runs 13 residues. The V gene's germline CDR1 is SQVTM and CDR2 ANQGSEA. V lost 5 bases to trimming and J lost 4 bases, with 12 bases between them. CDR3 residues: CSVWSDRGNTIYF. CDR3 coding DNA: TGCAGCGTTTGGAGCGACAGAGGAAACACCATATATTTT.

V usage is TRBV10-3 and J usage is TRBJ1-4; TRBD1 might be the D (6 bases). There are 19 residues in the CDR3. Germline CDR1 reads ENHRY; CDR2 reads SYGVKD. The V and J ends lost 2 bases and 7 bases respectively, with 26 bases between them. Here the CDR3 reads CAISERKDSRYSSFEKLFF. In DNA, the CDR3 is TGTGCCATCAGTGAGCGAAAGGACAGTCGATACAGTTCTTTTGAAAAACTGTTTTTT.

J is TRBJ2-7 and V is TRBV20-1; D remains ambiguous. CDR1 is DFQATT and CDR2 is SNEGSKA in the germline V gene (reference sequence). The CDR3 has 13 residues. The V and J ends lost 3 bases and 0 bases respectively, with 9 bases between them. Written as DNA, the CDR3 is TGCAGTGCTAGTAGAGGCAGCTCCTACGAGCAGTACGTC. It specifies CSASRGSSYEQYV.

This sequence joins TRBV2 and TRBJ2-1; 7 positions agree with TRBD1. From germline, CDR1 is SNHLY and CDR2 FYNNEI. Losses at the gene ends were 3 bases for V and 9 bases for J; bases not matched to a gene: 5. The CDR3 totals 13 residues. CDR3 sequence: CASSDRGPSEQFF. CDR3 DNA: TGTGCCAGCAGTGATAGGGGGCCGAGTGAGCAGTTCTTC.

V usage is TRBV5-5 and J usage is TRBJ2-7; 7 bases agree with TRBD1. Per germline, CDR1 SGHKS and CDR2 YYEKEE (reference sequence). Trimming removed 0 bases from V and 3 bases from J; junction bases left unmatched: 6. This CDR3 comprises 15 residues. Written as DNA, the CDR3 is TGTGCCAGCAGCTTGGGTACGGGACAGATCTACGAGCAGTACGTC. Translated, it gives CASSLGTGQIYEQYV.

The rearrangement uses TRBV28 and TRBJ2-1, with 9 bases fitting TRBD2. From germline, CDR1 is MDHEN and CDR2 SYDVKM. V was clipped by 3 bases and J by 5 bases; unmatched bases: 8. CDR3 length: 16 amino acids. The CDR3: CASSLLASGANNEQFF. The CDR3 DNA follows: TGTGCCAGCAGTTTGTTGGCTAGCGGGGCGAACAATGAGCAGTTCTTC.

Written as DNA, the CDR3 is TGTGCCAGCTCAAGTTTTGGGGGGCAAATCTATGGCTACACCTTC. Translation: CASSSFGGQIYGYTF. The V and J genes are TRBV18 and TRBJ1-2; tentative D call: TRBD1 (6 bases). The CDR3 loop spans 15 amino acids. Trimming left V 5 bases short and J 4 bases short, with 17 bases between. From germline, CDR1 is KGHSH and CDR2 LQKENI. Full variable domain (outside the CDR3, taken from reference TRBV18 and TRBJ1-2): NAGVMQNPRHLVRRRGQEARLRCSPMKGHSHVYWYRQLPEEGLKFMVYLQKENIIDESGMPKERFSAEFPKEGPSILRIQQVVRGDSAAYFCASSSFGGQIYGYTFGSGTRLTVV.

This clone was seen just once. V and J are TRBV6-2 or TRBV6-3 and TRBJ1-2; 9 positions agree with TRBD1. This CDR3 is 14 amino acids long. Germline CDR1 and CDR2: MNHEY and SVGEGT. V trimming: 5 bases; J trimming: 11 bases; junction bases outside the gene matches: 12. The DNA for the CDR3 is TGTGCCAGCAGTCAAGCTCCGGGACAGGGAAGGTACACCTTC. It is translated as CASSQAPGQGRYTF.

CDR3 DNA sequence: TGTGCCAGCAGTTACGGGGTAGAGATCGAGCAGTACTTC. It encodes CASSYGVEIEQYF. The chain is built from TRBV6-6 and TRBJ2-7; unclear D gene. Germline CDR1 is MNHNY and CDR2 is SVGAGI (reference sequence). Between the trimmed V and J ends, which lost 2 bases and 6 bases, there was a span of 11 bases. The CDR3 length is 13 residues.